The 20 T cell receptor beta chains below all came from one sample that was sequenced in a study of OX40 agonist ivuxolimab in advanced cancers. The protocol was immunoSEQ multiplex PCR, while the TCRdb copy is restricted to in-frame clones and leaves out a portion. Of approximately 70,000 clones listed, 65% to 90% are singletons. The sequencing used CD4+ or CD8+ T cells sorted from blood, collected in a trial of the OX40 agonist ivuxolimab. The receptors come from an adult with an advanced solid tumor such as melanoma, head and neck, liver or kidney cancer.

CDR3 residues: CASSQGSAAAYEQYF. The CDR3 DNA reads TGTGCCAGCAGCCAGGGGTCGGCGGCTGCCTACGAGCAGTACTTC. The rearrangement links TRBV11-2 to TRBJ2-7, with D possibly TRBD1 on 6 matching bases. CDR1 and CDR2 (germline): SGHAT, FQNNGV. With 5 bases removed from V and 2 bases from J, the gap between germline ends came to 16 bases. The CDR3 loop spans 15 amino acids.

This chain joins TRBV6-1 and TRBJ1-6, with a tentative D call TRBD1 (6 bases). The CDR3 covers 14 residues. The V and J ends lost 6 bases and 8 bases respectively, with 14 bases between them. Germline V gene data show CDR1 as MNHNS and CDR2 as SASEGT. This CDR3 is CASRTGGTDSPLHF. The CDR3 DNA sequence: TGTGCCAGCAGAACGGGGGGCACGGATTCACCCCTCCACTTT.

This chain connects TRBV21-1 to TRBJ2-7; the D call in the table, TRBD1, was not verified against the DNA. TRBV21-1 is a listed pseudogene. The CDR3 is 16 residues long. The CDR3 region is CASSSGPPPSPYEQYF. Written as DNA, the CDR3 is TGTGCCAGCAGCTCAGGCCCCCCCCCGTCCCCCTACGAGCAGTACTTC.

J is TRBJ2-5 and V is TRBV5-4, with D perhaps given as TRBD1 or TRBD2 (7 bases each). The CDR3 runs to 15 residues. CDR1 SGHNT and CDR2 YYREEE come from the germline V gene (reference sequence). Between the trimmed V and J ends, which lost 0 bases and 5 bases, there was a span of 14 bases. The CDR3 protein is CASSLETGRGETQYF. The CDR3 nucleotides are TGTGCCAGCAGCTTGGAGACAGGGAGGGGGGAGACCCAGTACTTC.

The rearrangement links TRBV11-2 to TRBJ2-7; D possibly uses TRBD1 or TRBD2 (5 bases each). This CDR3 spans 13 amino acids. Germline V gene sequence: CDR1 SGHAT, CDR2 FQNNGV. Trimming took off 5 bases at V and 1 base at J, with 9 bases between the two ends. The CDR3 protein is CASSPGRSYEQYF. In DNA, the CDR3 is TGTGCCAGCAGCCCGGGACGTTCCTACGAGCAGTACTTC.

The V and J genes are TRBV14 and TRBJ1-5, with TRBD1 as a possible D gene (5 bases). The CDR3 loop spans 17 amino acids. CDR1 is SGHDN, CDR2 FVKESK, per germline. Trimming left V 1 base short and J 2 bases short, with 15 bases between. Here the CDR3 DNA reads TGTGCCAGCAGCCAAGTGGGGCCCGGGGGACGCAATCAGCCCCAGCATTTT. This codes for CASSQVGPGGRNQPQHF.

This clone was found a few times. CDR3 nucleotide sequence: TGCGCCAGCAGCCTGACTAGTAGTTACCCAGATACGCAGTATTTT. Its protein product is CASSLTSSYPDTQYF. The chain employs TRBV5-1 and TRBJ2-3; tentatively, D is TRBD2 (6 bases). Germline loops: CDR1 SGHRS, CDR2 YFSETQ. V was cut by 4 bases and J by 4 bases, with 16 bases left in between. The CDR3 covers 15 residues.

The chain combines TRBV28 with TRBJ1-5; D perhaps matches TRBD1 (5 bases). V gave up 3 bases and J gave up 2 bases, with 11 bases separating them. Germline values: CDR1 MDHEN, CDR2 SYDVKM. There are 15 residues in the CDR3. The CDR3 DNA follows: TGTGCCAGCAGTTTTGGGGGGGGTGGCAATCAGCCCCAGCATTTT. The encoded protein is CASSFGGGGNQPQHF.

The V and J genes are TRBV11-2 and TRBJ2-5; TRBD2 matches at 13 bases. The J call is doubtful: the DNA matches TRBJ2-7 better. This CDR3 is built from 16 residues. Germline loops: CDR1 SGHAT, CDR2 FQNNGV. DNA of the CDR3: TGTGCCAGCAGCTTCACTAGCGGGGGGGTGCCCTACGAGCAGTACTTC. Encoded protein: CASSFTSGGVPYEQYF.

V gene TRBV7-6 combines with J gene TRBJ1-6; D is uncertain. This CDR3 region has 17 residues. Trimming took off 3 bases at V and 9 bases at J, with 21 bases between the two ends. CDR1 is SGHVS and CDR2 is FNYEAQ in the germline V gene. The CDR3 here is CASSLGSGSGGRSPLHF. DNA for the CDR3: TGTGCCAGCAGCTTGGGCTCAGGCTCCGGAGGTCGTTCACCCCTCCACTTT.

The DNA of the CDR3 is TGTGCCTGGAGGACCGGGACAGGGAATCAGCCCCAGCATTTT. Translation: CAWRTGTGNQPQHF. This chain connects TRBV30 to TRBJ1-5; 9 bases match TRBD1. The V gene's germline CDR1 is GTSNPN and CDR2 SVGIG (reference sequence). There are 14 residues in the CDR3. The V segment lost 3 bases and the J segment 4 bases; nucleotides outside the gene matches: 4.

The chain uses TRBV5-1 and TRBJ1-1; TRBD1 matches at 9 bases. The trim removed 0 bases at V and 10 bases at J, leaving 10 bases unmatched. The CDR3 has 15 amino acids. Per germline, CDR1 SGHRS and CDR2 YFSETQ. The CDR3 region is CASSLDRGRAVGAFF. CDR3 coding DNA: TGCGCCAGCAGCTTGGACAGGGGGCGGGCGGTCGGAGCTTTCTTT.

The V and J genes are TRBV30 and TRBJ1-6, with 12 bases that match TRBD1. V gave up 1 base and J gave up 9 bases; unmatched junction bases: 4. CDR3 length: 15 residues. Per germline, CDR1 GTSNPN and CDR2 SVGIG (reference sequence). CDR3 nucleotide sequence: TGTGCCTGGAGTGCCCCGGGACAGGGGGCTTCACCCCTCCACTTT. Translation: CAWSAPGQGASPLHF.

The chain joins TRBV29-1 to TRBJ1-1, with D uncertain. V was pared by 3 bases and J by 2 bases, with 7 bases between. The germline V gene has CDR1 SQVTM and CDR2 ANQGSEA. This CDR3 is 12 amino acids long. The CDR3 region is CSVDGPNTEAFF. CDR3 bases: TGCAGCGTTGACGGACCTAACACTGAAGCTTTCTTT.

CDR3 in amino acids: CASSPGVIQETQYF. The CDR3 DNA reads TGTGCCAGCAGCCCTGGGGTTATACAAGAGACCCAGTACTTC. This chain links TRBV28 with TRBJ2-5, with D unresolved. Germline lookup yields CDR1 MDHEN and CDR2 SYDVKM. V lost 6 bases, J lost 2 bases, and 13 bases lay in between. This CDR3 spans 14 amino acids.

The chain joins TRBV5-4 to TRBJ1-1; TRBD1 might be the D (5 bases). The CDR3 is 12 amino acids. The V end lost 3 bases, the J end lost 3 bases, and 6 bases lay between the germline ends. Germline CDR1 reads SGHNT; CDR2 reads YYREEE (reference sequence). The CDR3 loop reads CASSWGDTEAFF. The CDR3 coding sequence is TGTGCCAGCAGCTGGGGGGACACTGAAGCTTTCTTT.

The chain is built from TRBV28 and TRBJ2-1; the match to TRBD2 covers 13 bases. There are 16 residues in the CDR3. Trimming removed 5 bases from V and 5 bases from J; junction bases left unmatched: 6. Germline CDR1 and CDR2: MDHEN and SYDVKM. The CDR3 region is CASSVQTSGGNNEQFF. The CDR3 DNA reads as TGTGCCAGCAGTGTACAGACTAGCGGGGGGAACAATGAGCAGTTCTTC. Variable domain in full (rest from reference TRBV28 and TRBJ2-1): DVKVTQSSRYLVKRTGEKVFLECVQDMDHENMFWYRQDPGLGLRLIYFSYDVKMKEKGDIPEGYSVSREKKERFSLILESASTNQTSMYLCASSVQTSGGNNEQFFGPGTRLTVL.

This chain joins TRBV4-2 and TRBJ2-7; 9 bases agree with TRBD1. Looked up from germline, CDR1 is LGHNA and CDR2 is YNFKEQ. Germline trimming cut 0 bases from V and 5 bases from J; bases unmatched to any gene: 11. There are 17 residues in the CDR3. CDR3 sequence: CASSQERRGTGSDEQYF. In DNA form, the CDR3 reads TGTGCCAGCAGCCAAGAAAGAAGGGGGACAGGGTCGGACGAGCAGTACTTC.

DNA for the CDR3: TGTGCCAGCAGCTCGGACAGGGGGCACGAGACCCAGTACTTC. It is translated as CASSSDRGHETQYF. The chain couples TRBV7-2 to TRBJ2-5, with 11 bases lining up with TRBD1. The V and J ends lost 4 bases and 5 bases, in that order; junction bases with no gene match: 3. The germline V gene has CDR1 SGHTA and CDR2 FQGNSA. CDR3 length: 14 residues. Together with reference TRBV7-2 and TRBJ2-5, the CDR3 gives the full variable domain: GAGVSQSPSNKVTEKGKDVELRCDPISGHTALYWYRQSLGQGLEFLIYFQGNSAPDKSGLPSDRFSAERTGGSVSTLTIQRTQQEDSAVYLCASSSDRGHETQYFGPGTRLLVL.

This chain joins TRBV29-1 and TRBJ1-2; tentative D call: TRBD1 (6 bases). V was clipped by 2 bases and J by 5 bases, with 18 bases between them. Per the germline V gene, CDR1 is SQVTM and CDR2 is ANQGSEA. The CDR3 sequence is 15 residues long. The CDR3 nucleotides are TGCAGCGTTGAACCCAGGGGCACACTACAGTATGGCTACACCTTC. Translation gives CSVEPRGTLQYGYTF. Based on the CDR3 plus reference TRBV29-1 and TRBJ1-2, the full variable domain is SAVISQKPSRDICQRGTSLTIQCQVDSQVTMMFWYRQQPGQSLTLIATANQGSEATYESGFVIDKFPISRPNLTFSTLTVSNMSPEDSSIYLCSVEPRGTLQYGYTFGSGTRLTVV.